Described below is a single T cell receptor beta chain sequence and its context. Per the germline V gene, CDR1 is DFQATT and CDR2 is SNEGSKA (reference sequence). Trimming left V 6 bases short and J 2 bases short, with 20 bases between. The CDR3 spans 15 residues. About 0.5 to 1 ug RNA was reverse transcribed with random hexamers. The immunoSEQ assay covered 54 Vbeta and 13 Jbeta segments for CDR3. TCRdb itself ran the immunoSEQ multiplex PCR reads through MiXCR, one entry per CDR3 protein. Of some 300,000 distinct CDR3 sequences listed, approximately 89% are singletons. Multiple sclerosis controls were treatment-naive patients with stable or active relapsing-remitting disease. While CD8+ and CD4+ T cells were isolated negatively, TEMRA cells were enriched by FACS. The sample comes from a study of CD8 T cells in Susac syndrome.

This receptor was identified in a human donor with multiple sclerosis. V is TRBV20-1 and J is TRBJ2-7; TRBD1 might be the D (6 bases). Sequencing was performed on CD8+ T cells from PBMCs. The chain's CDR3 is CSARDIMSLTYEQYF. CDR3 in DNA: TGCAGTGCCAGGGACATAATGAGCTTGACCTACGAGCAGTACTTC.